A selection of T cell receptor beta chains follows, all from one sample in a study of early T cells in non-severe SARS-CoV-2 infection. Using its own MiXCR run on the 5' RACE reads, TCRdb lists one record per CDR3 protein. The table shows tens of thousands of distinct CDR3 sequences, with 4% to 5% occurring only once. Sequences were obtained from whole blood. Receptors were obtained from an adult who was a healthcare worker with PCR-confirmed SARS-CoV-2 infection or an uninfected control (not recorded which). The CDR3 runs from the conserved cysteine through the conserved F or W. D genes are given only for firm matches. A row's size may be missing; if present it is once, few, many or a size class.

CSVDPTGDTYNEQFF	TGCAGCGTTGATCCGACAGGGGATACCTACAATGAGCAGTTCTTC	many	TRBV29-1	TRBD1	TRBJ2-1
CSARDGGSLGELFF	TGCAGTGCCCGGGACGGGGGTTCGTTAGGGGAGCTGTTTTTT	many	TRBV20-1	-	TRBJ2-2
CASSTGTGSLRFPQHF	TGTGCCAGCAGTACCGGGACAGGGAGCCTGCGGTTCCCCCAGCATTTT	medium-sized	TRBV28	TRBD1	TRBJ1-5
CASAGGGYNEQFF	TGTGCCAGCGCGGGCGGGGGGTACAATGAGCAGTTCTTC	-	TRBV6-5	TRBD2	TRBJ2-1
CASSSLEGARRNGYGYTF	TGTGCCAGCAGCTCCCTCGAGGGGGCGCGTCGGAATGGCTATGGCTACACCTTC	many	TRBV11-2	TRBD1	TRBJ1-2
CSARDPRNVGGINSPLHF	TGCAGTGCTAGAGACCCTCGAAATGTAGGGGGAATAAATTCACCCCTCCACTTT	many	TRBV20-1	-	TRBJ1-6
CASSQAARGGGAADTQYF	TGCGCCAGCAGCCAAGCCGCTCGGGGAGGGGGGGCAGCAGATACGCAGTATTTT	few	TRBV4-3	-	TRBJ2-3
CATSRETSPRLNTQYF	TGTGCCACCAGCAGAGAAACTTCCCCACGTTTGAATACGCAGTATTTT	few	TRBV15	-	TRBJ2-3
CASSLGQGGSEQYF	TGTGCCAGCAGCTTAGGGCAGGGCGGGAGCGAGCAGTACTTC	medium-sized	TRBV7-8	TRBD2	TRBJ2-7
CSVPAGENTGELFF	TGCAGCGTCCCAGCGGGAGAGAACACCGGGGAGCTGTTTTTT	few	TRBV29-1	TRBD2	TRBJ2-2
CASSQVRGDLSYEQYF	TGCGCCAGCAGCCAAGTTAGGGGCGACTTATCCTACGAGCAGTACTTC	-	TRBV4-1	-	TRBJ2-7
CSVVGNIQYF	TGCAGCGTTGTAGGGAACATTCAGTACTTC	few	TRBV29-1	-	TRBJ2-4
CASSRTGLKEYF	TGTGCCAGCAGCCGAACAGGGTTAAAGGAGTATTTT	few	TRBV5-6	-	TRBJ2-3
CASSQEAERGGQYF	TGCGCCAGCAGCCAAGAGGCTGAGAGGGGGGGGCAGTATTTT	many	TRBV4-3	-	TRBJ2-3
CASSPLGDLVEAFF	TGTGCCAGCAGCCCCCTTGGGGATTTAGTCGAAGCTTTCTTT	many	TRBV4-2	-	TRBJ1-1
CSVGDRVYGYTF	TGCAGCGTTGGGGACAGAGTCTATGGCTACACCTTC	few	TRBV29-1	TRBD1	TRBJ1-2